These 22 T cell receptor beta chains came from one sample sequenced in a study of blood T cell repertoires in COVID-19 (dated by TCRdb to 2020 to 2021). The library relied on the immunoSEQ multiplex PCR assay. TCRdb took this table from immuneACCESS and kept in-frame rearrangements with V and J called. Such tables lack part of the clones; where checked against another copy, unresolved V genes explain under half of the gap, and the rest is unexplained. For this sample the table gives about 250,000 clones, of which nearly 90% were detected only once. The top ten clonotypes cover around 3% of the sample. The material sequenced was peripheral blood. These receptor sequences come from a man between 18 and 29 years old with active or convalescent COVID-19.

The CDR3 DNA reads TGTGCCATCAGTGAGGGACAACCGGAAAAACTGTTTTTT. Translation gives CAISEGQPEKLFF. The chain recombines TRBV10-3 with TRBJ1-4, with TRBD1 as a possible D gene (5 bases). The V end was cut by 2 bases, the J end by 8 bases, with 9 bases between. The CDR3 is made up of 13 amino acids. Germline CDR1 ENHRY, CDR2 SYGVKD.

This sequence joins TRBV27 and TRBJ2-7; 10 nucleotides agree with TRBD1. Germline assignment: CDR1 MNHEY and CDR2 SMNVEV (reference sequence). This CDR3 has 14 amino acids. J gave up 7 bases and V 5 bases, and 8 bases lay outside the gene matches. CDR3 sequence reads: CASSLRQGAGEQYF. CDR3 coding DNA: TGTGCCAGCAGTCTTCGACAGGGGGCTGGAGAGCAGTACTTC.

The V gene is TRBV29-1, the J gene TRBJ1-2; 10 nucleotides agree with TRBD1. Germline trimming cut 7 bases from V and 7 bases from J; bases unmatched to any gene: 6. CDR3 length: 12 residues. CDR1 SQVTM and CDR2 ANQGSEA come from the germline V gene. The CDR3 here is CSGRQGAGGYTF. The CDR3 DNA reads TGCAGCGGCCGACAGGGGGCCGGTGGCTACACCTTC.

This rearrangement joins TRBV6-5 to TRBJ2-7; maybe TRBD2 (6 bases). There are 15 residues in the CDR3. V lost 4 bases and J lost 7, with 20 bases in between. CDR1 is MNHEY, CDR2 SVGAGI, per germline. Written as DNA, the CDR3 is TGTGCCAGCAGTTCCCCGGGACTGGGAAAAGGGGAGCAGTACTTC. Translated, it gives CASSSPGLGKGEQYF.

The J gene is TRBJ2-7, the V gene TRBV18; D possibly corresponds to TRBD1 (6 bases). There are 16 residues in the CDR3. The V and J ends lost 4 bases and 0 bases respectively, with 16 bases between them. Germline V CDR1 and CDR2: KGHSH, LQKENI. This CDR3 is CASSQTGSSSSYEQYF. The CDR3 nucleotides are TGTGCCAGCTCACAAACAGGGTCTTCCAGCTCCTACGAGCAGTACTTC.

The chain employs TRBV9 and TRBJ2-7; 7 bases line up with TRBD1. The CDR3 covers 14 residues. Germline-derived CDR1 and CDR2 are SGDLS and YYNGEE. With V trimmed by 3 bases and J by 1 base, 4 bases remained unmatched. The CDR3 nucleotides read TGTGCCAGCAGCGCCGGGACAGAGTCCTACGAGCAGTACTTC. Residues: CASSAGTESYEQYF.

The chain couples TRBV4-3 to TRBJ1-1, with D possibly TRBD1 on 6 matching bases. Trimming stripped 4 bases from V and 13 bases from J, with 19 bases between. The CDR3 runs 13 residues. CDR1 is LGHNA and CDR2 is YSLEER in the germline V gene. CDR3: CASSLRREGEGFF. The CDR3 bases are TGCGCCAGCAGCCTCCGAAGGGAGGGGGAGGGTTTCTTT.

The chain uses TRBV28 and TRBJ1-1, with TRBD1 identical over 11 bases. The CDR3 has 16 residues. The trim removed 4 bases at V and 6 bases at J, leaving 10 bases unmatched. CDR1 and CDR2 from the germline V gene are MDHEN and SYDVKM. CDR3 amino acids: CASSSVWDRGSAEAFF. CDR3 bases: TGTGCCAGCAGTTCCGTCTGGGACAGGGGGAGCGCTGAAGCTTTCTTT. The variable domain in full, completed from reference TRBV28 and TRBJ1-1, reads DVKVTQSSRYLVKRTGEKVFLECVQDMDHENMFWYRQDPGLGLRLIYFSYDVKMKEKGDIPEGYSVSREKKERFSLILESASTNQTSMYLCASSSVWDRGSAEAFFGQGTRLTVV.

The gene calls are TRBV18 and TRBJ2-7; D uncertain. Trimming removed 4 bases from V and 0 bases from J, with 10 bases in between. CDR1 is KGHSH and CDR2 is LQKENI in the germline V gene. This CDR3 is 14 amino acids long. The CDR3 is CASSRTVPSYEQYF. CDR3 DNA sequence: TGTGCCAGCTCACGTACAGTCCCCTCCTACGAGCAGTACTTC. Combining the CDR3 with reference TRBV18 and TRBJ2-7 gives the whole variable domain NAGVMQNPRHLVRRRGQEARLRCSPMKGHSHVYWYRQLPEEGLKFMVYLQKENIIDESGMPKERFSAEFPKEGPSILRIQQVVRGDSAAYFCASSRTVPSYEQYFGPGTRLTVT.

This chain links TRBV6-2 or TRBV6-3 with TRBJ1-1; D is perhaps TRBD1 (6 bases). V was cut by 6 bases and J by 1 base, with 18 bases left in between. Germline V gene lookup returns CDR1 MNHEY and CDR2 SVGEGT. The CDR3 is 16 residues long. This chain's CDR3 is CASRYVSKTGNTEAFF. Written as DNA, the CDR3 is TGTGCCAGCAGATACGTTTCCAAGACAGGGAACACTGAAGCTTTCTTT.

V gene TRBV6-5 combines with J gene TRBJ2-7, with 7 bases identical to TRBD2. Germline assignment: CDR1 MNHEY and CDR2 SVGAGI. The CDR3 sequence is 14 residues long. With V trimmed by 2 bases and J by 3 bases, 4 bases remained unmatched. CDR3 sequence (DNA): TGTGCCAGCAGTTACGGGACTACAATCTACGAGCAGTACTTC. Its translation: CASSYGTTIYEQYF.

This clone was detected a few times. This rearrangement joins TRBV10-3 to TRBJ1-5; 7 positions agree with TRBD1. This CDR3 has 13 amino acids. Looked up from germline, CDR1 is ENHRY and CDR2 is SYGVKD. The V and J ends lost 4 bases and 7 bases, in that order; junction bases with no gene match: 4. Written as DNA, the CDR3 is TGTGCCATCAGTGGCAAGGGGGCCCAGCCCCAGCATTTT. Protein sequence: CAISGKGAQPQHF.

V and J are TRBV9 and TRBJ1-2; D is possibly TRBD1 (6 bases). V dropped 3 bases and J dropped 2 bases, with 8 bases sitting between them. The germline CDR1 and CDR2 sequences are SGDLS and YYNGEE. This CDR3 contains 13 residues. The CDR3 DNA follows: TGTGCCAGCAGCGAGGGGGGGAACTATGGCTACACCTTC. As protein: CASSEGGNYGYTF.

This chain connects TRBV2 to TRBJ2-7; D may be TRBD2 (6 bases). Trimming took 6 bases from V and 4 from J, leaving 16 bases between them. Germline V gives CDR1 SNHLY, CDR2 FYNNEI. The CDR3 loop spans 14 amino acids. The DNA of the CDR3 is TGTGCCAGCAGAGGGACTCCCTTTCGGTACGAGCAGTACTTC. This encodes CASRGTPFRYEQYF.

The chain links TRBV11-2 to TRBJ1-1; the D gene is possibly TRBD1 (5 bases). The CDR3 has 13 residues. V lost 5 bases and J 12 bases, leaving 19 bases between the germline ends. Germline V gene data show CDR1 as SGHAT and CDR2 as FQNNGV. CDR3 nucleotides: TGTGCCAGCAGCGCCGAAGGGGTAGGCGGACCTTTCTTT. Translated: CASSAEGVGGPFF. The whole variable domain, remainder taken from reference TRBV11-2 and TRBJ1-1, is EAGVAQSPRYKIIEKRQSVAFWCNPISGHATLYWYQQILGQGPKLLIQFQNNGVVDDSQLPKDRFSAERLKGVDSTLKIQPAKLEDSAVYLCASSAEGVGGPFFGQGTRLTVV.

The rearrangement uses TRBV24-1 and TRBJ2-1; 8 nucleotides line up with TRBD2. The germline V gene has CDR1 KGHDR and CDR2 SFDVKD. Trimming cost V 5 bases and J 0 bases; bases outside gene matches: 8. The CDR3 has 17 residues. This chain's CDR3 is CATSGPSGSSSYNEQFF. DNA of the CDR3: TGTGCCACCAGTGGCCCTAGCGGGTCCAGCTCCTACAATGAGCAGTTCTTC.

The chain uses TRBV19 and TRBJ1-5; 7 bases line up with TRBD1. The CDR3 loop spans 14 amino acids. The trim removed 5 bases at V and 1 base at J, leaving 2 bases unmatched. CDR1 and CDR2 from the germline V gene are LNHDA and SQIVND (reference sequence). DNA for the CDR3: TGTGCCAGTAGTTCGGACAGGAGCAATCAGCCCCAGCATTTT. It encodes CASSSDRSNQPQHF.

The chain joins TRBV2 to TRBJ1-1; maybe TRBD1 (5 bases). The CDR3 spans 14 residues. V lost 6 bases and J lost 0, with 11 bases in between. Germline CDR1 reads SNHLY; CDR2 reads FYNNEI. CDR3 in DNA: TGTGCCAGCAGAAGCCTGACAGTGAACACTGAAGCTTTCTTT. Encoded protein: CASRSLTVNTEAFF.

The V and J genes are TRBV7-8 and TRBJ2-1; 8 nucleotides match TRBD1. The CDR3 extends over 16 amino acids. The V gene end was trimmed by 2 bases and the J gene end by 3 bases; junction bases not matched to a gene: 6. Germline V CDR1 and CDR2: SGHVS, FQNEAQ. CDR3 bases: TGTGCCAGCAGCTTAAGGACAGGGTCAGGCTACAATGAGCAGTTCTTC. The encoded protein is CASSLRTGSGYNEQFF.

The CDR3 DNA follows: TGTGCCAGCAGCGTTAGCGGTAGCTCCTACAATGAGCAGTTCTTC. Translated, it gives CASSVSGSSYNEQFF. V usage is TRBV9 and J usage is TRBJ2-1, with D maybe TRBD2 (6 bases). Per the germline V gene, CDR1 is SGDLS and CDR2 is YYNGEE. The V end was cut by 2 bases, the J end by 0 bases, with 9 bases between. This CDR3 region has 15 residues.

The chain couples TRBV7-2 to TRBJ2-7, with D possibly TRBD2 on 7 matching bases. Germline loops: CDR1 SGHTA, CDR2 FQGNSA. This CDR3 has 13 residues. Trimming stripped 5 bases from V and 4 bases from J, with 12 bases between. Here the CDR3 DNA reads TGTGCCAGCAGCGGAGGGGGAGGGTACGAGCAGTACTTC. This encodes CASSGGGGYEQYF.

The J gene is TRBJ1-2, the V gene TRBV12-3 or TRBV12-4; D unclear. The CDR3 has 12 residues. Trimming stripped 5 bases from V and 4 bases from J, with 8 bases between. CDR3 coding DNA: TGTGCCAGCAGTCGGGAGGGCTATGGCTACACCTTC. Residues: CASSREGYGYTF.